The T cell receptor beta chain described here comes from a study of identical twins. Study outcomes and limitations: Invariant T cells like MAIT and iNKT could partly confound the zero-insertion analyses. An excess of low generation probability was shown by twin-shared out-of-frame alpha sequences. Without tracking the same donors, conclusions rested on cross-sectional statistical analysis. Models predicted less out-of-frame TCR alpha sharing in monozygotic twins than was found.

Ten or more counts support this clonotype. What it recognizes is unknown. CDR3 size: 12 residues. Germline-derived CDR1 and CDR2 are SQVTM and ANQGSEA. V gave up 3 bases and J gave up 2 bases, with 8 bases separating them. TCRdb analysed the 5' RACE reads with MiXCR anew, one entry per CDR3 protein. The sample holds roughly 230,000 distinct CDR3 sequences, about 8.3% seen once. Another study also made use of these data, one on yellow fever vaccine responses in identical twins.

The sequence was obtained from a woman between 18 and 29 years old in good health. The sample was CD8+ T cells sorted from blood. The chain employs TRBV29-1 and TRBJ2-7; D call uncertain. CDR3 protein: CSVEDGPYEQYF. The CDR3 DNA reads TGCAGCGTTGAGGACGGACCCTACGAGCAGTACTTC.